This T cell receptor beta chain derives from a study of shared clonotypes between healthy human individuals. V was shortened by 0 bases and J by 4 bases, with 9 bases between the two germline ends. Per the germline V gene, CDR1 is KGHSH and CDR2 is LQKENI. This CDR3 contains 14 residues. Assay used: immunoSEQ multiplex PCR; TCRdb lists only in-frame clones, some missing. Among about 2.3 million clones listed, 85% to 95% were seen once. The investigators split CD4+ cells into a CD45RA+ naive subset and a CD45RA-negative memory subset. What was sequenced was naive CD4+ T cells from PBMCs. Subset: CD45RA+ positively selected. V gene TRBV18 combines with J gene TRBJ1-2; D is ambiguous. This receptor was taken from a man aged 18 to 35 in good health. Some clones in this sample may be carry-over from other donors' samples. The DNA of the CDR3 is TGTGCCAGCTCACCACCGGACGGAGGCTATGGCTACACCTTC. This codes for CASSPPDGGYGYTF.